This TCR beta chain was sequenced in a study of identical twins. Study-level findings and limits: These conclusions were based on statistical analysis (cross-sectional, not following the same donors). While abundant cord blood beta clonotypes carried fewer insertions, memory repertoires showed no such pattern. Invariant cells of the MAIT and iNKT types might have partly distorted the zero-insertion analyses.

After template switching added a universal primer site, the resulting cDNA carried unique molecular identifiers. TCRdb analysed the 5' RACE reads with MiXCR anew, one entry per CDR3 protein. The table lists 450,000 or so distinct CDR3 sequences, roughly 20% of them singletons. This CDR3 has 14 residues. Trimming pared 5 bases from V and 3 bases from J, leaving 12 bases between. CDR1 is SGHTA and CDR2 is FQGNSA in the germline V gene. Comment on this clonotype: The antigen is undetermined.

The chain couples TRBV7-2 to TRBJ2-3; D remains ambiguous. Sequences were obtained from naive T cells sorted from blood. The TCR comes from a man aged 50-59 years in good health. The CDR3 nucleotides read TGTGCCAGCAGCCCAAGCAAAGTAACAGATACGCAGTATTTT. Residues: CASSPSKVTDTQYF.